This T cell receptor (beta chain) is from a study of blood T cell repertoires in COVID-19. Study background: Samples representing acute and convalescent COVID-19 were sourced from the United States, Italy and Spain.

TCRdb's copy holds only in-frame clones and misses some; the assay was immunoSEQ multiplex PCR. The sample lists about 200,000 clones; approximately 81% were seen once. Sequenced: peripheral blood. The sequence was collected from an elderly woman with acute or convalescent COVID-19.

CDR3 in DNA: TGTGCCAGCAGCCGAGAGCCTCTTTTGAACACCATATATTTT. This encodes CASSREPLLNTIYF. V gene TRBV7-8 combines with J gene TRBJ1-3; D unresolved. Germline assignment: CDR1 SGHVS and CDR2 FQNEAQ. This CDR3 has 14 amino acids. Deletions cut 5 bases from V and 7 bases from J, with 15 bases between.